Shown below are 18 T cell receptor beta chains from a single sample sequenced in a study of regulatory T cells in long-lasting Graves disease. CDR3 regions were amplified by Arm-PCR using iRepertoire HTBI primers to build TCR beta libraries. Using its own MiXCR run on the multiplex PCR reads, TCRdb lists one record per CDR3 protein. This sample has 300,000 to 350,000 distinct CDR3 sequences; 20% occur once, and the top ten carry just under 30%. Time point here: persistent/refractory GD, antithyroid drugs over 5 years with positive TRAb. Researchers made the TCR library from RNA that was extracted from PBMCs. Sequencing used peripheral blood mononuclear cells (PBMCs), obtained when the disease was refractory, from a patient treated with antithyroid drugs. These receptors originate from a female donor with Graves disease.

This clonotype was observed a handful of times. This chain joins TRBV6-2 or TRBV6-3 and TRBJ1-5, with D tentatively TRBD1 (6 bases). Germline lookup yields CDR1 MNHEY and CDR2 SVGEGT. The CDR3 consists of 14 residues. Trimming cost V 6 bases and J 4 bases, with 13 bases left between them. CDR3 in amino acids: CASSRGTYNQPQHF. The CDR3 DNA is TGTGCCAGCAGCCGTGGGACATATAATCAGCCCCAGCATTTT.

As concerns this clonotype: This may be a read error, as it is one base from a much larger clone. The rearrangement links TRBV11-3 to TRBJ2-4, with a possible D match to TRBD2 (7 bases). The germline gives CDR1 SGHNT, CDR2 YENEEA. CDR3 length: 15 residues. The V end was cut by 2 bases, the J end by 9 bases, with 17 bases between. The CDR3 protein is CASSLTRGGHGIQYF. DNA for the CDR3: TGTGCCAGCAGCTTAACTAGGGGGGGGCATGGCATTCAGTACTTC. The whole variable domain, filled in from reference TRBV11-3 and TRBJ2-4, reads EAGVVQSPRYKIIEKKQPVAFWCNPISGHNTLYWYLQNLGQGPELLIRYENEEAVDDSQLPKDRFSAERLKGVDSTLKIQPAELGDSAVYLCASSLTRGGHGIQYFGAGTRLSVL.

Written as DNA, the CDR3 is TGTGCCAGCAGCCTCCCTTGTAGGCAGATGAACACTGAAGCTTTCTTT. Its protein is CASSLPCRQMNTEAFF. The chain employs TRBV14 and TRBJ1-1; D ambiguous. Germline assignment: CDR1 SGHDN and CDR2 FVKESK. V was pared by 4 bases and J by 0 bases, with 15 bases between. This CDR3 contains 16 residues.

This clonotype was counted ten times or more. Here the CDR3 reads CASSSGLAAPQETQYF. Written as DNA, the CDR3 is TGTGCCAGCAGCTCGGGACTAGCGGCACCCCAAGAGACCCAGTACTTC. The chain joins TRBV5-5 to TRBJ2-5, with 11 bases aligning to TRBD2. V was clipped by 3 bases and J by 1 base; unmatched bases: 5. This CDR3 spans 16 amino acids. Looked up from germline, CDR1 is SGHKS and CDR2 is YYEKEE (reference sequence).

The chain joins TRBV9 to TRBJ1-2; D is possibly TRBD1 (5 bases). Germline V gene sequence: CDR1 SGDLS, CDR2 YYNGEE. The CDR3 spans 14 residues. The V end lost 2 bases, the J end lost 4 bases, and 12 bases lay between the germline ends. CDR3 DNA sequence: TGTGCCAGCAGCGTCGGGACGGACCTCTATGGCTACACCTTC. The encoded protein is CASSVGTDLYGYTF.

V gene TRBV29-1 combines with J gene TRBJ1-5; D is possibly TRBD1 (5 bases). This CDR3 comprises 12 residues. CDR1 and CDR2 (germline): SQVTM, ANQGSEA. The DNA for the CDR3 is TGCGGTAGTGAAAGGGGTAATCAGCCCCAGCATTTT. Residues: CGSERGNQPQHF.

Of note for this clonotype: A much larger clone differs from this one at a single base, so this may be a read error. Likely a read error: the CDR3 ends without its conserved phenylalanine or tryptophan. The gene calls are TRBV6-2 or TRBV6-3 and TRBJ2-7; 11 bases are shared with TRBD1. CDR1 and CDR2 (germline): MNHEY, SVGEGT. The CDR3 covers 14 residues. V gave up 6 bases and J gave up 5 bases; unmatched junction bases: 6. CDR3 residues: CASRPGTGGNEQYS. CDR3 in DNA: TGTGCCAGCAGGCCCGGGACAGGGGGAAACGAGCAGTACTCC.

In DNA form, the CDR3 reads TGTGCCAGCAGCGACAGGGGTGGCGAGCAGTACTTC. Its translation is CASSDRGGEQYF. The V and J genes are TRBV7-9 and TRBJ2-7; 8 bases fit TRBD1. The V and J ends lost 5 bases and 6 bases, in that order; junction bases with no gene match: 3. CDR1 and CDR2 from the germline V gene are SEHNR and FQNEAQ (reference sequence). The CDR3 has 12 residues.

This clonotype was recorded only once. In this CDR3 the conserved last residue, phenylalanine or tryptophan, is missing, so a read error is likely. The chain employs TRBV28 and TRBJ1-2, with 8 bases lining up with TRBD1. CDR3 length: 13 amino acids. Per germline, CDR1 MDHEN and CDR2 SYDVKM. V was pared by 6 bases and J by 8 bases, with 8 bases of the junction left unmatched. The CDR3 sequence: CASSRQGARGYTL. CDR3 bases: TGTGCCAGCAGCCGGCAGGGGGCGCGAGGCTACACCCTC.

There are many counts of this clonotype. The chain links TRBV24-1 to TRBJ1-1; unclear D gene. Germline lookup yields CDR1 KGHDR and CDR2 SFDVKD. Trimming cost V 11 bases and J 1 base, with 7 bases left between them. The CDR3 contains 11 residues. The CDR3 sequence is CARAGNTEAFF. The CDR3, as DNA: TGTGCCAGAGCAGGGAACACTGAAGCTTTCTTT.

In this sample, this clonotype turned up many times. This rearrangement joins TRBV12-3 or TRBV12-4 to TRBJ1-2; the D gene is possibly TRBD1 (6 bases). Between the trimmed V and J ends, which lost 2 bases and 7 bases, there was a span of 14 bases. The CDR3 spans 14 residues. CDR3 loop: CASSLWAGEGGYTF. In DNA form, the CDR3 reads TGTGCCAGCAGTTTATGGGCAGGGGAAGGTGGCTACACCTTC.

Only a few counts were recorded for this clonotype. The chain couples TRBV30 to TRBJ1-2, with D possibly TRBD1 on 6 matching bases. CDR3 length equals 12 residues. The germline CDR1 and CDR2 sequences are GTSNPN and SVGIG (reference sequence). V was clipped by 4 bases and J by 7 bases, with 13 bases between them. Here the CDR3 DNA reads TGTGCCTGGACCTTAAGAGGGGGTGGCTACACCTTC. Translation: CAWTLRGGGYTF.

The chain uses TRBV5-1 and TRBJ2-7; D ambiguous. Germline lookup yields CDR1 SGHRS and CDR2 YFSETQ. This CDR3 is built from 14 residues. V was clipped by 2 bases and J by 2 bases, with 11 bases between them. The CDR3, as DNA: TGCGCCAGCAGCTTCTGGCCACTGACCTACGAGCAGTACTTC. Translation gives CASSFWPLTYEQYF.

This clonotype came up a few times. The J gene is TRBJ2-1, the V gene TRBV27, with D tentatively TRBD2 (7 bases). CDR1 is MNHEY, CDR2 SMNVEV, per germline (reference sequence). The germline V and J ends were trimmed by 2 bases and 2 bases, with 10 bases remaining between them. This CDR3 region has 15 residues. Written as DNA, the CDR3 is TGTGCCAGCAGTTTAAGGGGGGGGCCCTACAATGAGCAGTTCTTC. Translated, it gives CASSLRGGPYNEQFF.

In this sample, this clonotype turned up many times. J is TRBJ2-5 and V is TRBV6-1, with a tentative D call TRBD2 (6 bases). The CDR3 contains 15 residues. CDR1 and CDR2 (germline): MNHNS, SASEGT. Trimming cost V 6 bases and J 5 bases, with 19 bases left between them. CDR3 coding DNA: TGTGCCAGCAGCCCCTTGATCGGGAGTTGGGAGACCCAGTACTTC. This encodes CASSPLIGSWETQYF.

This clonotype was detected only a few times. The gene calls are TRBV11-2 and TRBJ2-4; D could derive from TRBD1 or TRBD2 (6 bases each). CDR3 length: 14 amino acids. The V gene lost 3 bases and the J gene lost 8 bases, with 14 bases spanning the gap. Germline assignment: CDR1 SGHAT and CDR2 FQNNGV. CDR3 nucleotide sequence: TGTGCCAGCAGCTTGGGCAACAGGGAGGACATTCAGTACTTC. Amino acid sequence: CASSLGNREDIQYF.

This clonotype was observed at least ten times. The J gene is TRBJ2-7, the V gene TRBV28; 7 positions agree with TRBD1. Germline V gene lookup returns CDR1 MDHEN and CDR2 SYDVKM. The CDR3 covers 12 residues. The ends lost 2 bases at V and 9 bases at J; junction bases unmatched: 4. The CDR3 sequence is CASSLQGGGQYF. In nucleotides, the CDR3 is TGTGCCAGCAGTTTACAAGGGGGCGGGCAGTACTTC. The complete variable domain, with remaining parts taken from reference TRBV28 and TRBJ2-7, reads DVKVTQSSRYLVKRTGEKVFLECVQDMDHENMFWYRQDPGLGLRLIYFSYDVKMKEKGDIPEGYSVSREKKERFSLILESASTNQTSMYLCASSLQGGGQYFGPGTRLTVT.

Regarding this clonotype: A much larger clone lies one base from this, so it may be a read error. The chain is built from TRBV28 and TRBJ1-2; D not certain. V was trimmed by 7 bases and J by 4 bases, leaving 10 bases between them. The CDR3 totals 12 residues. The germline gives CDR1 MDHEN, CDR2 SYDVKM. Here the CDR3 DNA reads TGTGCCAGCACTGCCAATGTCTATGGCTACACCTTC. Protein sequence: CASTANVYGYTF.